The TCR beta chain described here comes from a study of cytomegalovirus exposure and HLA in healthy donors. Study information: For the approximately 420 genotyped donors, approximately 82% fell within the Caucasian-associated ancestry cluster.

The PCR ran on 60 Vbeta and 13 Jbeta primers. Repertoires were generated with immunoSEQ multiplex PCR, while TCRdb's copy carries only in-frame clones and drops some. The table has about 190,000 clones, more than 75% seen once. This CDR3 has 14 amino acids. Germline lookup yields CDR1 MGHRA and CDR2 YSYEKL. The V end was cut by 4 bases, the J end by 11 bases, with 20 bases between. This TCR derives from a young man in good health and CMV-seronegative. Sample: PBMCs. The rearrangement uses TRBV4-1 and TRBJ2-5; possible D gene TRBD2, 6 bases. In DNA form, the CDR3 reads TGCGCCAGCAGCCGTCCCGGTGCGACGGGGGAGCAGTACTTC. It codes for CASSRPGATGEQYF.